What follows are 16 T cell receptor beta chains derived from one specimen sequenced in a study of patients and donors after allogeneic stem cell transplantation. TCRdb called the RT-PCR reads again in MiXCR, with one record for every CDR3 protein. The sample carries some 150,000 distinct CDR3 sequences, 37% recorded once. Material: blood, either unsorted or a sorted T cell fraction (not recorded which). These receptors were obtained from a human donor who was either an allogeneic HSCT recipient or a stem cell or donor lymphocyte infusion donor (not recorded which). It is not recorded whose cells these are; they may come from a transplant donor.

This chain uses TRBV12-3 or TRBV12-4 with TRBJ2-5, with a possible D match to TRBD2 (7 bases). V lost 0 bases to trimming and J lost 7 bases, with 12 bases between them. CDR3 length equals 14 residues. CDR3 loop: CASSLAGGLGTQYF. CDR3 DNA: TGTGCCAGCAGTTTAGCGGGGGGGCTGGGGACCCAGTACTTC.

The chain is built from TRBV5-1 and TRBJ1-5, with a tentative D call TRBD1 (5 bases). With 0 bases removed from V and 4 bases from J, the gap between germline ends came to 8 bases. The V gene's germline CDR1 is SGHRS and CDR2 YFSETQ. The CDR3 runs 14 residues. CDR3 bases: TGCGCCAGCAGCTTGGAGGCAGGGAATCAGCCCCAGCATTTT. Translated: CASSLEAGNQPQHF.

This clonotype is a singleton in its sample. The chain carries TRBV9 and TRBJ2-2, with 10 bases fitting TRBD2. CDR1 is SGDLS and CDR2 is YYNGEE in the germline V gene. The CDR3 consists of 16 residues. V trimming: 4 bases; J trimming: 7 bases; junction bases outside the gene matches: 10. The CDR3 region has the DNA TGTGCCAGCAGCCTCCTAGCGGGGGCCCCCCACGGGGAGCTGTTTTTT. This sequence encodes CASSLLAGAPHGELFF.

This chain links TRBV27 with TRBJ2-3; maybe TRBD1 (5 bases). The CDR3 length is 15 residues. The V gene's germline CDR1 is MNHEY and CDR2 SMNVEV (reference sequence). Trimming removed 7 bases at V and 0 bases at J, with 14 bases between. The CDR3 loop reads CASTSVRESTDTQYF. CDR3 in DNA: TGTGCCAGCACCTCGGTCAGGGAAAGCACAGATACGCAGTATTTT.

This chain's CDR3 is CSTLGRGGANEQFF. DNA of the CDR3: TGCAGCACTCTGGGACGCGGGGGGGCCAATGAGCAGTTCTTC. V and J are TRBV29-1 and TRBJ2-1, with TRBD2 matching 9 bases. The length of the CDR3 is 14 residues. The ends lost 8 bases at V and 6 bases at J; junction bases unmatched: 11. The germline V gene has CDR1 SQVTM and CDR2 ANQGSEA.

This chain joins TRBV6-2 or TRBV6-3 and TRBJ1-5; the D gene is possibly TRBD1 (5 bases). CDR3 size: 16 residues. Trimming took off 1 base at V and 7 bases at J, with 17 bases between the two ends. From germline, CDR1 is MNHEY and CDR2 SVGEGT. The CDR3 bases are TGTGCCAGCAGTTACTTTTGGGGCCTACCGGGGCAGCCCCAGCATTTT. Translating gives CASSYFWGLPGQPQHF.

There are a few counts of this clonotype. V is TRBV28 and J is TRBJ2-7, with D unclear. Trimming took off 5 bases at V and 4 bases at J, with 9 bases between the two ends. Germline V lookup: CDR1 MDHEN, CDR2 SYDVKM. The CDR3 is made up of 12 amino acids. DNA for the CDR3: TGTGCCAGCAGTCTGACAAGGTACGAGCAGTACTTC. Translated, it gives CASSLTRYEQYF.

The chain recombines TRBV4-3 with TRBJ1-2; D unclear. Trimming took 0 bases from V and 4 from J, leaving 12 bases between them. This CDR3 contains 15 residues. Germline CDR1 LGHNA, CDR2 YSLEER. CDR3 coding DNA: TGCGCCAGCAGCCAAGATCTGACGGGTCGCTATGGCTACACCTTC. As protein: CASSQDLTGRYGYTF.

This chain connects TRBV5-1 to TRBJ1-1, with TRBD1 as a possible D gene (6 bases). The CDR3 loop spans 17 amino acids. V was cut by 0 bases and J by 4 bases, with 19 bases left in between. Germline assignment: CDR1 SGHRS and CDR2 YFSETQ. CDR3 residues: CASSLGLGGAAGTEAFF. The CDR3 DNA reads TGCGCCAGCAGCTTGGGTCTGGGGGGCGCCGCTGGCACTGAAGCTTTCTTT. Full variable domain (outside the CDR3, taken from reference TRBV5-1 and TRBJ1-1): KAGVTQTPRYLIKTRGQQVTLSCSPISGHRSVSWYQQTPGQGLQFLFEYFSETQRNKGNFPGRFSGRQFSNSRSEMNVSTLELGDSALYLCASSLGLGGAAGTEAFFGQGTRLTVV.

CDR3 region: CASSYVSGVRNEKLFF. The CDR3 DNA is TGTGCCAGCAGTTACGTCTCGGGGGTTCGAAATGAAAAACTGTTTTTT. The chain has TRBV6-6 and TRBJ1-4; TRBD1 is a possible D gene (5 bases). The CDR3 contains 16 residues. V was cut by 2 bases and J by 5 bases, with 15 bases left in between. The V gene's germline CDR1 is MNHNY and CDR2 SVGAGI (reference sequence).

This clonotype was observed a handful of times. The gene calls are TRBV5-1 and TRBJ1-4; D ambiguous. The CDR3 has 16 residues. Germline CDR1 is SGHRS and CDR2 is YFSETQ. V was shortened by 2 bases and J by 0 bases, with 11 bases between the two germline ends. The CDR3, as DNA: TGCGCCAGCAGCTTCGAGACGGACGCAACTAATGAAAAACTGTTTTTT. Translating gives CASSFETDATNEKLFF.

This clonotype was seen a handful of times. The V gene is TRBV6-5, the J gene TRBJ1-2; no clear D. Per the germline V gene, CDR1 is MNHEY and CDR2 is SVGAGI. This CDR3 comprises 13 residues. The V end was cut by 8 bases, the J end by 2 bases, with 12 bases between. DNA for the CDR3: TGTGCCAGCGCCACAGTATCCAACTATGGCTACACCTTC. Translating it yields CASATVSNYGYTF.

A few counts support this clonotype. The chain joins TRBV6-5 to TRBJ1-2; 9 bases line up with TRBD1. CDR1 is MNHEY, CDR2 SVGAGI, per germline. This CDR3 has 15 amino acids. J was trimmed by 4 bases and V by 6 bases; bases with no gene match: 9. The CDR3, as DNA: TGTGCCAGCAGGGGGGACGGGACAGGGACCTATGGCTACACCTTC. It yields the protein CASRGDGTGTYGYTF.

In its sample, this clonotype was seen a few times. The chain has TRBV20-1 and TRBJ1-4; no firm D call. Per the germline V gene, CDR1 is DFQATT and CDR2 is SNEGSKA (reference sequence). The CDR3 spans 13 residues. V was cut by 5 bases and J by 10 bases, with 17 bases left in between. The CDR3 nucleotides are TGCAGTGCTCGGCCGAGAGGGCCGGGAAAACTGTTTTTT. This translates into CSARPRGPGKLFF.

This clonotype appeared a few times. The rearrangement joins TRBV5-1 to TRBJ1-1; 10 bases align to TRBD1. CDR3 size: 16 residues. Trimming cost V 3 bases and J 6 bases; bases outside gene matches: 11. Germline loops: CDR1 SGHRS, CDR2 YFSETQ. DNA for the CDR3: TGCGCCAGCAGCTATTCCAGTCGACAGGGGGCCCCTGAAGCTTTCTTT. This sequence encodes CASSYSSRQGAPEAFF.

The J gene is TRBJ2-7, the V gene TRBV27; 7 nucleotides align to TRBD1. The length of the CDR3 is 14 residues. Per the germline V gene, CDR1 is MNHEY and CDR2 is SMNVEV (reference sequence). The V segment lost 6 bases and the J segment 6 bases; nucleotides outside the gene matches: 11. The CDR3 here is CASRDGTGDREQYV. For the CDR3, the DNA is TGTGCCAGCAGGGATGGAACAGGGGACCGCGAGCAGTACGTC.